The present T cell receptor beta chain was sequenced within a study of T cells in Graves' hyperthyroidism and ophthalmopathy. This clonotype was counted ten times or more. Amplified TCR beta CDR3 regions came from RNA transcripts. The HTBI primer set served for first-round RT-PCR of the TCR CDR3. From the multiplex PCR reads, TCRdb called clonotypes with MiXCR, one entry per CDR3 protein. The sample carries about 610,000 distinct CDR3 sequences, roughly 14% recorded once. Germline trimming cut 5 bases from V and 4 bases from J; bases unmatched to any gene: 3. This CDR3 is built from 15 residues. The chain recombines TRBV12-3 or TRBV12-4 with TRBJ2-3; TRBD2 agrees at 13 bases. Sequenced material: blood. The clonotype originates from a middle-aged woman with Graves' ophthalmopathy. The CDR3 loop reads CASSPGLAGADTQYF. In DNA form, the CDR3 reads TGTGCCAGCAGTCCCGGACTAGCGGGAGCAGATACGCAGTATTTT.